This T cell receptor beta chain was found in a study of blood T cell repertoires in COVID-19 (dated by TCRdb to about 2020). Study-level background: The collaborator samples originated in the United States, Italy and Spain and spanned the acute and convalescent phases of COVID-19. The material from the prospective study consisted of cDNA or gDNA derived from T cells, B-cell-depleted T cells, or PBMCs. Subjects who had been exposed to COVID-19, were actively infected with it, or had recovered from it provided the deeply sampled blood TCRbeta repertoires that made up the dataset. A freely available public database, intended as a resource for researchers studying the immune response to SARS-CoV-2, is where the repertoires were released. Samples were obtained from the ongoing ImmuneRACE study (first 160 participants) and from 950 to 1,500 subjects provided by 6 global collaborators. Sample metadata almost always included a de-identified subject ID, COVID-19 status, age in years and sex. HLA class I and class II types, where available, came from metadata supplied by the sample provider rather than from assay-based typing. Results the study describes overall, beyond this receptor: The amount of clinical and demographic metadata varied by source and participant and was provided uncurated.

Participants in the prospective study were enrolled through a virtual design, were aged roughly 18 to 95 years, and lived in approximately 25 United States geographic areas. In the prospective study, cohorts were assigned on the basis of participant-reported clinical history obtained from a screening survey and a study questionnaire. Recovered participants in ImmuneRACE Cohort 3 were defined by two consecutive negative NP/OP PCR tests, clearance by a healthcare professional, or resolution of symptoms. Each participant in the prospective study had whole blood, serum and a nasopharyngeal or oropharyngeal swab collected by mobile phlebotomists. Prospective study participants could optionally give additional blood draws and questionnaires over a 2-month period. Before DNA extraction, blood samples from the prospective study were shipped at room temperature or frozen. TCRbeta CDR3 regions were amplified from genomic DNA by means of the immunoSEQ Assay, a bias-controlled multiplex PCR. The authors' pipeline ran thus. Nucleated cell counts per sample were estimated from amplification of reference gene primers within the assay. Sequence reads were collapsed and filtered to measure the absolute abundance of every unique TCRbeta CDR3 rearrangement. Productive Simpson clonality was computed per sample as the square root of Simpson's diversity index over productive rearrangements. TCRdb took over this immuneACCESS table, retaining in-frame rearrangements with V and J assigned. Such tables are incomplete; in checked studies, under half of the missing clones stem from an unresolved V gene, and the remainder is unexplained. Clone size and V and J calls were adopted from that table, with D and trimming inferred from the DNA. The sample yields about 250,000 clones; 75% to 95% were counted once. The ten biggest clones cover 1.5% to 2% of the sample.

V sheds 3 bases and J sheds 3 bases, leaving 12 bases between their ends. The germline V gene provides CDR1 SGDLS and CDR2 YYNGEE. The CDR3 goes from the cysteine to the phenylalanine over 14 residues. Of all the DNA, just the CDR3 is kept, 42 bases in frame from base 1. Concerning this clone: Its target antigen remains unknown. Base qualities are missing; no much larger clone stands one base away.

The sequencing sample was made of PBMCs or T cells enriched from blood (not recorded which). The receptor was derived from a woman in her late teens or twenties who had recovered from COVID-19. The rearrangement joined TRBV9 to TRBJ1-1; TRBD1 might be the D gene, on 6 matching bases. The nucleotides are TGTGCCAGCAGCGGGGGGCTAGGGGACACTGAAGCTTTCTTT. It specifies CASSGGLGDTEAFF.